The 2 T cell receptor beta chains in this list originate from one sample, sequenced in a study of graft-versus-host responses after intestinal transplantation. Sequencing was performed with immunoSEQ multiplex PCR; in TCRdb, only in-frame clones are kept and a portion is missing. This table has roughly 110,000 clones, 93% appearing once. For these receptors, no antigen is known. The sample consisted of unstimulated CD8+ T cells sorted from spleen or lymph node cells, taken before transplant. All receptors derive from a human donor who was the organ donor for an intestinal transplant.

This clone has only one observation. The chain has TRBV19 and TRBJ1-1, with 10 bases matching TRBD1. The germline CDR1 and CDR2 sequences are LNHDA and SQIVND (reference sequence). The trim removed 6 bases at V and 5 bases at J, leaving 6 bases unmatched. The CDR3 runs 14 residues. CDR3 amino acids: CASRGTGEVTEAFF. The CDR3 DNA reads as TGTGCCAGTAGGGGGACAGGGGAGGTAACTGAAGCTTTCTTT.

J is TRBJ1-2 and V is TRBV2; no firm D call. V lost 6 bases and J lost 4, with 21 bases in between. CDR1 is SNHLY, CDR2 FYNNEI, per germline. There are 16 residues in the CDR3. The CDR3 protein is CASSGGGETQTYGYTF. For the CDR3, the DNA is TGTGCCAGCAGCGGAGGTGGTGAGACACAGACCTATGGCTACACCTTC. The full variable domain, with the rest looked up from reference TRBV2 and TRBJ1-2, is EPEVTQTPSHQVTQMGQEVILRCVPISNHLYFYWYRQILGQKVEFLVSFYNNEISEKSEIFDDQFSVERPDGSNFTLKIRSTKLEDSAMYFCASSGGGETQTYGYTFGSGTRLTVV.